This T cell receptor (beta chain) was retrieved from a study of OX40 agonist ivuxolimab in advanced cancers. For the wider study: Ivuxolimab was a fully human IgG2 agonistic monoclonal antibody targeting the costimulatory receptor OX40 (CD134). Intravenous ivuxolimab was administered to patients every 2 weeks at six dose levels: 0.01, 0.1, 0.3, 1.5, 3 and 10 mg/kg. Of the 52 patients in dose escalation, 19 had hepatocellular carcinoma, some 15 had melanoma, 9 had renal cell carcinoma and 9 had head and neck cancer. A male proportion of roughly 85% and a mean age of approximately 62 years, ranging from roughly 23 to 90, were recorded for the dose-escalation cohort. Prior anti-PD-1, anti-PD-L1 or anti-CTLA-4 therapy was permitted, and approximately 40% of dose-escalation patients had received checkpoint inhibitors. Three dose-escalation patients achieved partial responses, one with hepatocellular carcinoma and two with cutaneous melanoma. Peripheral TCRbeta sequencing was intended to test whether TCR sequence diversity was altered and clonal T-cell expansion was caused by ivuxolimab. The paper describes the monotherapy dose-escalation part (N = 52 patients) of the phase I trial of ivuxolimab. Results the study describes overall, beyond this receptor: In partial responders in the 0.1-3.0 mg/kg groups, normalized peripheral clonal expansion was found to be among the lowest, especially among CD8+ T cells. The antigen specificity of the peripheral T cells that underwent clonal expansion was not determined. At doses from 0.1 to 3.0 mg/kg, clonal expansion was seen in both CD4+ and CD8+ blood T cells between baseline and week 6. Low levels of normalized T-cell clonal expansion were also seen in some patients who did not respond. After ivuxolimab, more expanded clones were found on average in CD8+ T cells than in CD4+ T cells.

Genomic DNA was extracted from sorted cells for sequencing of the TCRbeta CDR3 region. TCRbeta CDR3 regions were sequenced using the immunoSEQ Assay. The table comes from immuneACCESS by way of TCRdb, which keeps in-frame sequences with V and J called. Part of the clones is missing from these tables; in studies checked, under half for an unresolved V gene and the rest for unknown reasons. Present in this sample are 30,000 to 45,000 clones, around 82% of which were seen just once. The ten largest clonotypes hold under 2% of the sample. From a lookup of the germline V gene (reference sequence), CDR1 and CDR2 are LNHDA and SQIVND. Between the V and J ends, shortened by 5 bases and 0 bases respectively, the junction contains 12 bases. Including cysteine and phenylalanine, the CDR3 has 15 amino acids. The DNA shown is the 45-base CDR3, in frame from base 1. Patients with autoimmune disease history or receiving systemic immunosuppression were excluded from the trial. Peripheral blood for TCR sequencing was drawn from every dose cohort at baseline, at cycle 4 day 1 and at cycle 7 day 1. Samples were obtained from an open-label, multicenter, first-in-human phase I dose-escalation trial of ivuxolimab. The trial enrolled adults with locally advanced or metastatic head and neck squamous cell, hepatocellular, melanoma or renal cell carcinoma. Before TCR sequencing, CD4+ T cells and CD8+ T cells were sorted from peripheral blood as separate populations.

As regards this clone: This clone's antigen is unknown. Nothing much larger sits one base from this clone, and base qualities are not available.

The TCR was taken from an adult with an advanced solid tumor such as melanoma, head and neck, liver or kidney cancer. The chain links TRBV19 with TRBJ2-3, and the D gene may be TRBD1, 6 bases matching. The sequencing used CD4+ or CD8+ T cells sorted from blood, collected in a trial of the OX40 agonist ivuxolimab. The bases are TGTGCCAGTAGTCCTCACAGGGTGAGCACAGATACGCAGTATTTT. The resulting protein is CASSPHRVSTDTQYF.